The 17 T cell receptor beta chains given below trace back to one sample, sequenced in a study of blood T cell repertoires in COVID-19. Assay used: immunoSEQ multiplex PCR; TCRdb lists only in-frame clones, some missing. The sample contains 200,000 to 300,000 clones, roughly four fifths of which appear only once. Sequencing used peripheral blood. The source of these receptors is a man in his forties or fifties with acute or convalescent COVID-19.

The J gene is TRBJ2-7, the V gene TRBV5-6; the match to TRBD2 covers 8 bases. CDR3 length equals 17 residues. Germline V CDR1 and CDR2: SGHDT, YYEEEE. J gave up 2 bases and V 2 bases, and 12 bases lay outside the gene matches. This CDR3 is CASSLRFAGGRTYEQYF. The CDR3 DNA reads TGTGCCAGCAGCTTACGGTTTGCGGGAGGTCGAACCTACGAGCAGTACTTC.

This rearrangement joins TRBV27 to TRBJ2-7; 7 nucleotides agree with TRBD2. The CDR3 sequence is 17 residues long. With 7 bases clipped from V and 2 bases from J, the junction kept 17 bases outside the gene matches. Looked up from germline, CDR1 is MNHEY and CDR2 is SMNVEV (reference sequence). Written as DNA, the CDR3 is TGTGCCAGCAACCCGTTGTCCCTTAGCGGGCCTGCCTACGAGCAGTACTTC. Its translation: CASNPLSLSGPAYEQYF.

The rearrangement uses TRBV28 and TRBJ2-3; D might be TRBD1 (5 bases). Germline values: CDR1 MDHEN, CDR2 SYDVKM. Trimming took 7 bases from V and 0 from J, leaving 17 bases between them. This CDR3 region has 16 residues. CDR3 coding DNA: TGTGCCAGCACGGACACTCCCGAATCTAGCACAGATACGCAGTATTTT. This encodes CASTDTPESSTDTQYF. Complete variable domain (other parts from reference TRBV28 and TRBJ2-3): DVKVTQSSRYLVKRTGEKVFLECVQDMDHENMFWYRQDPGLGLRLIYFSYDVKMKEKGDIPEGYSVSREKKERFSLILESASTNQTSMYLCASTDTPESSTDTQYFGPGTRLTVL.

V is TRBV2 and J is TRBJ2-7; D is undetermined. This CDR3 comprises 14 residues. Per germline, CDR1 SNHLY and CDR2 FYNNEI. The V end lost 6 bases, the J end lost 1 base, and 13 bases lay between the germline ends. The CDR3 spells CASRSSGASYEQYF. The CDR3, as DNA: TGTGCCAGCAGATCCTCCGGAGCTTCCTACGAGCAGTACTTC.

The chain couples TRBV28 to TRBJ1-3; D is ambiguous. CDR1 is MDHEN, CDR2 SYDVKM, per germline. The ends were cut back, 7 bases at V and 8 bases at J, with 9 bases in the middle. This CDR3 contains 11 residues. DNA of the CDR3: TGTGCCAGCATATGGGGAGACACCATATATTTT. It yields the protein CASIWGDTIYF.

The rearrangement links TRBV6-5 to TRBJ1-1; possibly TRBD1 for D (6 bases). Germline V gene data show CDR1 as MNHEY and CDR2 as SVGAGI. This CDR3 has 14 residues. V lost 7 bases and J lost 1, with 13 bases in between. The CDR3: CASTSGHSNTEAFF. The CDR3 bases are TGTGCCAGCACCTCGGGACACTCGAACACTGAAGCTTTCTTT.

The CDR3 DNA follows: TGTGCCAGCAGCGGAGCGGGAGGTATAGATACGCAGTATTTT. This encodes CASSGAGGIDTQYF. This chain links TRBV9 with TRBJ2-3, with 9 bases aligning to TRBD2. With V trimmed by 3 bases and J by 5 bases, 4 bases remained unmatched. This CDR3 contains 14 residues. CDR1 SGDLS and CDR2 YYNGEE come from the germline V gene.

The rearrangement links TRBV18 to TRBJ2-3; D is possibly TRBD1 (5 bases). This CDR3 comprises 14 residues. Looked up from germline, CDR1 is KGHSH and CDR2 is LQKENI. V lost 3 bases and J lost 1, with 8 bases in between. In DNA form, the CDR3 reads TGTGCCAGCTCACCGGCAGGGCGCACAGATACGCAGTATTTT. It encodes CASSPAGRTDTQYF.

The J gene is TRBJ1-5, the V gene TRBV15; D is perhaps TRBD1 (5 bases). Germline V CDR1 and CDR2: LNHNV, YYDKDF (reference sequence). This CDR3 comprises 15 residues. Between the trimmed V and J ends, which lost 4 bases and 3 bases, there was a span of 13 bases. CDR3 loop: CATSTLTVYNQPQHF. The CDR3 nucleotides read TGTGCCACCAGCACCCTGACAGTTTACAATCAGCCCCAGCATTTT. Filled out from reference TRBV15 and TRBJ1-5, the complete variable domain reads DAMVIQNPRYQVTQFGKPVTLSCSQTLNHNVMYWYQQKSSQAPKLLFHYYDKDFNNEADTPDNFQSRRPNTSFCFLDIRSPGLGDTAMYLCATSTLTVYNQPQHFGDGTRLSIL.

The V call is TRBV20-1, the J call TRBJ1-2; D is possibly TRBD1 (5 bases). This CDR3 is 11 amino acids long. CDR1 and CDR2 (germline): DFQATT, SNEGSKA (reference sequence). V was clipped by 4 bases and J by 7 bases, with 10 bases between them. The CDR3 protein is CSATPGSGYTF. Written as DNA, the CDR3 is TGCAGTGCTACCCCAGGGTCTGGCTACACCTTC.

The chain joins TRBV7-8 to TRBJ2-7; 9 positions agree with TRBD1. There are 17 residues in the CDR3. Germline lookup yields CDR1 SGHVS and CDR2 FQNEAQ. The V gene end was trimmed by 5 bases and the J gene end by 3 bases; junction bases not matched to a gene: 14. CDR3 residues: CASSHRTGEGLHYEQYF. The DNA of the CDR3 is TGTGCCAGCAGCCATCGGACAGGGGAGGGACTACACTACGAGCAGTACTTC. The entire variable domain, with the rest obtained from reference TRBV7-8 and TRBJ2-7, is as follows: GAGVSQSPRYKVAKRGQDVALRCDPISGHVSLFWYQQALGQGPEFLTYFQNEAQLDKSGLPSDRFFAERPEGSVSTLKIQRTQQEDSAVYLCASSHRTGEGLHYEQYFGPGTRLTVT.

In this sample, this clone turned up a few times. CDR3 sequence (DNA): TGTGCCAGCAGCCTCTCTCCGACAGGGCGTGATGCCACCGGGGAGCTGTTTTTT. Amino acid sequence: CASSLSPTGRDATGELFF. The gene calls are TRBV9 and TRBJ2-2; TRBD1 matches 7 bases. J gave up 4 bases and V 4 bases, and 16 bases lay outside the gene matches. Germline CDR1 reads SGDLS; CDR2 reads YYNGEE. The CDR3 is 18 amino acids.

This clone was observed once. The DNA for the CDR3 is TGTGCCAGCAGGACAGGGGTCTCTGGAAACACCATATATTTT. As protein: CASRTGVSGNTIYF. The chain couples TRBV28 to TRBJ1-3; 8 bases are a match to TRBD1. J gave up 0 bases and V 6 bases, and 1 base lay outside the gene matches. Germline V gives CDR1 MDHEN, CDR2 SYDVKM. The CDR3 covers 14 residues.

The chain couples TRBV18 to TRBJ2-7; 10 bases match TRBD1. CDR3 length: 14 amino acids. In germline, CDR1 is KGHSH, CDR2 LQKENI. The V and J ends lost 3 bases and 4 bases, in that order; junction bases with no gene match: 3. For the CDR3, the DNA is TGTGCCAGCTCACCGGGACAGGGGTTTTACGAGCAGTACTTC. The encoded protein is CASSPGQGFYEQYF.

J is TRBJ2-5 and V is TRBV3-1 (or the pseudogene TRBV3-2), with TRBD2 identical over 9 bases. V shed 7 bases, J shed 4 bases, and the junction held 7 bases outside the gene matches. This CDR3 comprises 14 residues. Germline CDR1 reads LGHDT; CDR2 reads YNNKEL (reference sequence). CDR3 nucleotide sequence: TGTGCCAGCAACAGCGGGGGGCCGGGAGAGACCCAGTACTTC. Its protein product is CASNSGGPGETQYF.

The chain links TRBV9 to TRBJ1-1; D unclear. The CDR3 totals 14 residues. Trimming pared 0 bases from V and 8 bases from J, leaving 14 bases between. Germline CDR1 SGDLS, CDR2 YYNGEE. CDR3 region: CASSVANAGSEAFF. The CDR3 nucleotides are TGTGCCAGCAGCGTAGCTAACGCGGGGTCCGAAGCTTTCTTT.

The chain carries TRBV28 and TRBJ2-7; 12 nucleotides match TRBD2. The ends lost 6 bases at V and 0 bases at J; junction bases unmatched: 3. Germline V CDR1 and CDR2: MDHEN, SYDVKM. CDR3 length equals 15 residues. The CDR3 protein is CASSQTSGSSYEQYF. In nucleotides, the CDR3 is TGTGCCAGCAGCCAGACTAGCGGGAGCTCCTACGAGCAGTACTTC. Looking up the rest from reference TRBV28 and TRBJ2-7 gives the full variable domain: DVKVTQSSRYLVKRTGEKVFLECVQDMDHENMFWYRQDPGLGLRLIYFSYDVKMKEKGDIPEGYSVSREKKERFSLILESASTNQTSMYLCASSQTSGSSYEQYFGPGTRLTVT.